This is a list of T cell receptor beta chains from one sample in a study of cytomegalovirus exposure and HLA in healthy donors. Some clones are missing from TCRdb's copy, which holds only in-frame ones; the method was immunoSEQ multiplex PCR. This sample yields 150,000 or so clones, of which about 74% are seen a single time; around 13% belongs to the top ten. Sequenced material: PBMCs. The receptors stem from a man in his forties or fifties in good health and CMV-seropositive. Each CDR3 is given with its conserved first and last residue. The order of the fields is D gene, J gene, clone size, V gene, CDR3 DNA, CDR3 protein. A D gene is named only where the DNA matches it firmly. The size entry is marked missing in some rows and otherwise reads once, few, many or a size class.

>.|TRBJ1-1|.|TRBV18
TGTGCCAGCTCGCCAAAGCTCCCTGAAGCTTTCTTT
CASSPKLPEAFF
>TRBD1|TRBJ2-7|.|TRBV29-1
TGCAGCGTTGCAGTGGGACAGGGATGGGGCGAGCAGTACTTC
CSVAVGQGWGEQYF
>.|TRBJ2-2|once|TRBV28
TGTGCCAGCAGTTTACTGTCCGGGGAGCTGTTTTTT
CASSLLSGELFF
>.|TRBJ1-5|few|TRBV4-1
TGCGCCAGCAGCCAGTCCGGGAATCAGCCCCAGCATTTT
CASSQSGNQPQHF
>.|TRBJ2-7|.|TRBV1
TGCACCAGCAGCCAAGAAGAACTAGCCTACGAGCAGTACTTC
CTSSQEELAYEQYF
>TRBD1|TRBJ2-1|.|TRBV25-1
TGTGCCAGCAGTGACCCGACAGGGGGCGATGAGCAGTTCTTC
CASSDPTGGDEQFF
>TRBD1|TRBJ1-2|few|TRBV12-5
TGTGCTAGTGCCCTAACCGGGACAGGGGGCTCCTATGGCTACACCTTC
CASALTGTGGSYGYTF
>TRBD1|TRBJ1-1|once|TRBV7-2
TGTGCCAGCAGCTTAGTACCAGGGGGGAGTACTGAAGCTTTCTTT
CASSLVPGGSTEAFF
>.|TRBJ2-3|.|TRBV5-6
TGTGCCAGCAGCTTGCCCTTAGCGGACACAGATACGCAGTATTTT
CASSLPLADTDTQYF
>TRBD2|TRBJ2-1|.|TRBV19
TGTGCCAGTAGTGTTAGACTAGCGGTTTTAAGAGGGTACAATGAGCAGTTCTTC
CASSVRLAVLRGYNEQFF
>.|TRBJ1-1|.|TRBV7-8
TGTGCCAGCAGCTTAGCCCGGAACACTGAAGCTTTCTTT
CASSLARNTEAFF
>TRBD2|TRBJ2-1|.|TRBV30
TGTGCCTGGAGCGTCACTAGCGGGTTCAATGAGCAGTTCTTC
CAWSVTSGFNEQFF
>.|TRBJ1-3|.|TRBV10-2
TGCGCCAGCACTGAACTTTCGAACTCTGGAAACACCATATATTTT
CASTELSNSGNTIYF
>.|TRBJ1-2|.|TRBV5-4
TGTGCCAGCAGCTTGGCCGGCAGGGTAGACTATGGCTACACCTTC
CASSLAGRVDYGYTF
>.|TRBJ2-4|.|TRBV6-6
TGTGCCAGCAGTTACTCTGGTCAGGGAGGTAACAGTCAGTACTTC
CASSYSGQGGNSQYF
>TRBD2|TRBJ2-1|.|TRBV10-2
TGCGCCAGCAGGACTAGCGGGAGGGCGCCCGAGCAGTTCTTC
CASRTSGRAPEQFF
>.|TRBJ2-2|.|TRBV18
TGTGCCAGCTCATCGTTCGGAGTTAACACCGGGGAGCTGTTTTTT
CASSSFGVNTGELFF
>TRBD1|TRBJ2-5|.|TRBV2
TGTGCCAGCCAGACAGGGGGCTTAGAGACCCAGTACTTC
CASQTGGLETQYF
>.|TRBJ1-4|.|TRBV14
TGTGCCAGCAGCCAAGATCCCTTGAAACTGTTTTTT
CASSQDPLKLFF
>.|TRBJ2-7|.|TRBV9
TGTGCCAGCAGCCCGGGACTCCTTAGGGAGCAGTACTTC
CASSPGLLREQYF
>TRBD1|TRBJ1-6|.|TRBV6-5
TGTGCCAGCAGTTACGGACAGGGCGATTCACCCCTCCACTTT
CASSYGQGDSPLHF
>.|TRBJ1-2|once|TRBV5-1
TGCGCCAGCAGCTTGGGGGGGACTTCGAACTATGGCTACACCTTC
CASSLGGTSNYGYTF